This entry lists 13 T cell receptor beta chains sequenced from one sample in a study of blood T cell repertoires in COVID-19. The repertoire was sequenced with immunoSEQ multiplex PCR; TCRdb's copy has only in-frame clones and lacks some. Of 95,000 to 150,000 clones in the sample, just over 70% were seen once. The source material was peripheral blood. These receptors were taken from a human donor with acute or convalescent COVID-19. The donor label of this sample is uncertain.

This sequence joins TRBV6-6 and TRBJ1-1, with 8 bases aligning to TRBD1. Trimming at V came to 3 bases and at J to 3 bases, leaving 6 bases not matched to a gene. Germline CDR1 reads MNHNY; CDR2 reads SVGAGI (reference sequence). The CDR3 is 15 residues long. Here the CDR3 reads CASSYIPGGYTEAFF. CDR3 sequence (DNA): TGTGCCAGCAGTTATATCCCAGGGGGCTACACTGAAGCTTTCTTT.

The chain joins TRBV7-2 to TRBJ1-1; 7 nucleotides agree with TRBD1. V was clipped by 1 base and J by 4 bases; unmatched bases: 0. CDR3 size: 13 residues. Germline V CDR1 and CDR2: SGHTA, FQGNSA. CDR3 residues: CASSLDRGTEAFF. The CDR3 bases are TGTGCCAGCAGCTTAGACAGGGGCACTGAAGCTTTCTTT.

The J gene is TRBJ1-4, the V gene TRBV6-1, with D uncertain. CDR1 MNHNS and CDR2 SASEGT come from the germline V gene. Trimming left V 6 bases short and J 4 bases short, with 21 bases between. The CDR3 is 17 residues long. The CDR3: CASSEPGRRRGNEKLFF. CDR3 DNA: TGTGCCAGCAGCGAACCCGGCCGACGTCGGGGTAATGAAAAACTGTTTTTT.

This clone was detected only once. The CDR3 reads CASSQNGVSTNEKLFF. The CDR3 nucleotides are TGCGCCAGCAGCCAAAACGGGGTGTCAACTAATGAAAAACTGTTTTTT. The chain links TRBV4-1 to TRBJ1-4; D not resolved. The V and J ends lost 2 bases and 0 bases respectively, with 10 bases between them. The CDR3 loop spans 16 amino acids. Germline CDR1 and CDR2: MGHRA and YSYEKL.

The V gene is TRBV6-2 or TRBV6-3, the J gene TRBJ2-7; 9 nucleotides align to TRBD2. The V gene end was trimmed by 6 bases and the J gene end by 6 bases; junction bases not matched to a gene: 9. This CDR3 comprises 14 residues. CDR1 is MNHEY, CDR2 SVGEGT, per germline. The CDR3 region has the DNA TGTGCCAGCAGCGCGGGGGGGGGCAAATCCGAGCAGTACGTC. Protein: CASSAGGGKSEQYV.

As concerns this clone: A single base separates this from a much larger clone, so it may be a read error. The chain recombines TRBV27 with TRBJ2-7, with D unresolved. There are 11 residues in the CDR3. Germline loops: CDR1 MNHEY, CDR2 SMNVEV (reference sequence). Trimming cost V 3 bases and J 3 bases, with 3 bases left between them. The CDR3 sequence is CASSFNYEQYF. DNA of the CDR3: TGTGCCAGCAGTTTTAACTACGAGCAGTACTTC.

The gene calls are TRBV2 and TRBJ2-4, with 8 nucleotides matching TRBD1. The CDR3 runs 15 residues. J gave up 6 bases and V 6 bases, and 10 bases lay outside the gene matches. From germline, CDR1 is SNHLY and CDR2 FYNNEI. Written as DNA, the CDR3 is TGTGCCAGCAGCGACAGGGGACGTCAAGGAAACATTCAGTACTTC. Protein sequence: CASSDRGRQGNIQYF.

This sequence joins TRBV5-5 and TRBJ2-7, with D possibly TRBD1 on 6 matching bases. The CDR3 runs to 14 residues. V lost 0 bases to trimming and J lost 5 bases, with 12 bases between them. Germline values: CDR1 SGHKS, CDR2 YYEKEE (reference sequence). The CDR3 nucleotides read TGTGCCAGCAGCTTGGGCAGGGGTGTCGACGAGCAGTACTTC. Translated, it gives CASSLGRGVDEQYF.

V is TRBV19 and J is TRBJ1-2; TRBD1 is a possible D gene (5 bases). The CDR3 sequence is 14 residues long. The V gene lost 6 bases and the J gene lost 0 bases, with 11 bases spanning the gap. Per germline, CDR1 LNHDA and CDR2 SQIVND (reference sequence). The CDR3 DNA follows: TGTGCCAGTAGCTGGGACTCAGCTAACTATGGCTACACCTTC. Its protein is CASSWDSANYGYTF.

The chain has TRBV11-2 and TRBJ2-7, with 8 bases that match TRBD2. Germline CDR1 and CDR2: SGHAT and FQNNGV. CDR3 size: 15 residues. With 1 base clipped from V and 1 base from J, the junction kept 3 bases outside the gene matches. The CDR3 coding sequence is TGTGCCAGCAGCTTAGCCGGGACTAGGTCCTACGAGCAGTACTTC. This encodes CASSLAGTRSYEQYF.

DNA for the CDR3: TGTGCCAGCAGCGCTAATACAGGCTCCTCTGGAAACACCATATATTTT. This encodes CASSANTGSSGNTIYF. The chain recombines TRBV7-9 with TRBJ1-3; D is perhaps TRBD1 (5 bases). Germline-derived CDR1 and CDR2 are SEHNR and FQNEAQ (reference sequence). This CDR3 spans 16 amino acids. Trimming pared 5 bases from V and 0 bases from J, leaving 14 bases between.

This clone was detected a few times. The chain has TRBV19 and TRBJ2-5; perhaps TRBD1 as D (6 bases). Germline V gene data show CDR1 as LNHDA and CDR2 as SQIVND (reference sequence). The V end lost 10 bases, the J end lost 1 base, and 22 bases lay between the germline ends. The CDR3 is 16 residues long. The CDR3 here is CATTQGPLRGQETQYF. Here the CDR3 DNA reads TGTGCCACTACCCAGGGGCCCCTCCGTGGCCAAGAGACCCAGTACTTC. The full variable domain, rest sourced from reference TRBV19 and TRBJ2-5, is DGGITQSPKYLFRKEGQNVTLSCEQNLNHDAMYWYRQDPGQGLRLIYYSQIVNDFQKGDIAEGYSVSREKKESFPLTVTSAQKNPTAFYLCATTQGPLRGQETQYFGPGTRLLVL.

The V and J genes are TRBV5-1 and TRBJ1-2; 7 bases map to TRBD1. The CDR3 is 14 amino acids. Germline values: CDR1 SGHRS, CDR2 YFSETQ. V shed 4 bases, J shed 4 bases, and the junction held 7 bases outside the gene matches. The CDR3 nucleotides read TGCGCCAGCAGCCCGGGACAGAATCTCTATGGCTACACCTTC. This translates into CASSPGQNLYGYTF.